A single sample is the source of the 12 T cell receptor beta chains below, sequenced in a study of cytomegalovirus exposure and HLA in healthy donors. The PCR contained 60 Vbeta and 13 Jbeta primers. The repertoire was sequenced with immunoSEQ multiplex PCR; TCRdb's copy has only in-frame clones and lacks some. This repertoire shows tens of thousands of clones, around 67% found once; its top ten account for roughly 2.1%. Sample: PBMCs. The receptors come from a woman aged 25 to 45 in good health and CMV-seronegative.

V usage is TRBV28 and J usage is TRBJ2-7; TRBD2 might be the D (5 bases). The V end lost 4 bases, the J end lost 5 bases, and 18 bases lay between the germline ends. CDR3 size: 15 residues. Germline V gene data show CDR1 as MDHEN and CDR2 as SYDVKM. CDR3 sequence reads: CASSSHPDLAHEQYF. The CDR3, as DNA: TGTGCCAGCAGTTCCCATCCGGATCTAGCCCACGAGCAGTACTTC.

The J gene is TRBJ1-1, the V gene TRBV6-1, with D unresolved. The CDR3 loop spans 17 amino acids. Trimming took off 4 bases at V and 6 bases at J, with 24 bases between the two ends. Germline-derived CDR1 and CDR2 are MNHNS and SASEGT. This chain's CDR3 is CASSVQFSSGWRAEAFF. The CDR3 bases are TGTGCCAGCAGTGTGCAATTTTCGAGTGGCTGGAGGGCTGAAGCTTTCTTT.

The chain joins TRBV18 to TRBJ2-7, with D perhaps matching TRBD1 (5 bases). Deletions cut 2 bases from V and 3 bases from J, with 11 bases between. CDR3 length: 14 residues. Germline lookup yields CDR1 KGHSH and CDR2 LQKENI. The CDR3 spells CASSPRARDYEQYF. DNA of the CDR3: TGTGCCAGCTCACCAAGAGCCAGGGACTACGAGCAGTACTTC.

This clone was observed a handful of times. The J gene is TRBJ1-1, the V gene TRBV11-1, with D perhaps TRBD1 (5 bases). CDR1 is SGHAT and CDR2 is FQDESV in the germline V gene (reference sequence). Trimming took 5 bases from V and 2 from J, leaving 12 bases between them. The CDR3 has 14 residues. This chain's CDR3 is CASSQDRSNTEAFF. In DNA form, the CDR3 reads TGTGCCAGCAGCCAAGACAGAAGTAACACTGAAGCTTTCTTT.

The chain employs TRBV28 and TRBJ2-1; TRBD2 agrees at 12 bases. The ends lost 11 bases at V and 4 bases at J; junction bases unmatched: 12. The germline V gene has CDR1 MDHEN and CDR2 SYDVKM. The CDR3 has 16 amino acids. CDR3 DNA: TGTGCCGGCTCCACCCCAGGGACTAGCGGGTACAATGAGCAGTTCTTC. Translated: CAGSTPGTSGYNEQFF. Full variable domain (remainder filled in from reference TRBV28 and TRBJ2-1): DVKVTQSSRYLVKRTGEKVFLECVQDMDHENMFWYRQDPGLGLRLIYFSYDVKMKEKGDIPEGYSVSREKKERFSLILESASTNQTSMYLCAGSTPGTSGYNEQFFGPGTRLTVL.

This sequence joins TRBV6-6 and TRBJ1-1; 10 bases fit TRBD1. The V and J ends lost 7 bases and 3 bases, in that order; junction bases with no gene match: 8. This CDR3 has 15 residues. Germline CDR1 MNHNY, CDR2 SVGAGI (reference sequence). The CDR3 here is CASTKGQGIHTEAFF. DNA of the CDR3: TGTGCCAGCACCAAGGGACAGGGGATTCACACTGAAGCTTTCTTT.

The chain links TRBV30 to TRBJ1-6, with TRBD1 as a possible D gene (6 bases). The CDR3 runs 13 residues. Germline CDR1 GTSNPN, CDR2 SVGIG (reference sequence). Deletions cut 2 bases from V and 7 bases from J, with 9 bases between. CDR3 DNA sequence: TGTGCCTGGAGTATCGGACAGAATTCACCCCTCCACTTT. It translates to CAWSIGQNSPLHF.

The genes are TRBV5-4 and TRBJ1-2, with 9 bases aligning to TRBD1. Per germline, CDR1 SGHNT and CDR2 YYREEE (reference sequence). The V and J ends lost 1 base and 4 bases, in that order; junction bases with no gene match: 5. The CDR3 has 15 amino acids. CDR3 DNA sequence: TGTGCCAGCAGCTTGAGGACAGGGGTCTTCTATGGCTACACCTTC. Encoded protein: CASSLRTGVFYGYTF.

This clone was recorded a few times. The chain uses TRBV27 and TRBJ2-2; weak D call: TRBD1 (6 bases). Trimming took off 7 bases at V and 7 bases at J, with 13 bases between the two ends. This CDR3 is 13 amino acids long. Germline CDR1 MNHEY, CDR2 SMNVEV (reference sequence). The CDR3 sequence is CASKAGVNGELFF. CDR3 sequence (DNA): TGTGCCAGCAAGGCAGGGGTCAACGGGGAGCTGTTTTTT.

This chain links TRBV6-1 with TRBJ2-7, with 11 bases aligning to TRBD1. This CDR3 has 12 residues. V was clipped by 7 bases and J by 9 bases; unmatched bases: 5. Germline V gives CDR1 MNHNS, CDR2 SASEGT. The CDR3: CASMGTGGRQYF. The CDR3 DNA reads as TGTGCCAGCATGGGGACAGGGGGACGGCAGTACTTC.

The chain employs TRBV19 and TRBJ2-5; maybe TRBD1 (5 bases). This CDR3 is 13 amino acids long. V shed 2 bases and J shed 4 bases, with 8 bases lying between them. CDR1 is LNHDA and CDR2 is SQIVND in the germline V gene (reference sequence). Here the CDR3 reads CASSIRGGETQYF. CDR3 in DNA: TGTGCCAGTAGTATAAGGGGCGGAGAGACCCAGTACTTC. The full variable domain, its missing parts supplied by reference TRBV19 and TRBJ2-5, is DGGITQSPKYLFRKEGQNVTLSCEQNLNHDAMYWYRQDPGQGLRLIYYSQIVNDFQKGDIAEGYSVSREKKESFPLTVTSAQKNPTAFYLCASSIRGGETQYFGPGTRLLVL.

The CDR3 nucleotides read TGTGCCATCAGCCCACTAGGCCTCGGCACAGATACGCAGTATTTT. It encodes CAISPLGLGTDTQYF. The V and J genes are TRBV10-3 and TRBJ2-3, with D perhaps TRBD2 (5 bases). The CDR3 length is 15 residues. The germline gives CDR1 ENHRY, CDR2 SYGVKD. With 6 bases removed from V and 1 base from J, the gap between germline ends came to 14 bases.